The clone carrying this T cell receptor (beta chain) has just a few counts. Looked up from germline, CDR1 is MGHRA and CDR2 is YSYEKL. The germline V and J ends were trimmed by 0 bases and 7 bases, with 4 bases remaining between them. The length of the CDR3 is 12 residues. This specimen comes from a study of T-cell memory formation after mild COVID-19. TCRdb analysed the 5' RACE reads with MiXCR anew, one entry per CDR3 protein. Counted here are fewer than 300,000 distinct CDR3 sequences, more than 15% occurring once; the ten biggest clones make up roughly 23%. This rearrangement joins TRBV4-1 to TRBJ2-4, with D uncertain. This TCR was recovered from a man between 18 and 35 years old who had mild COVID-19 (a few samples of this study predate the infection). Cell type and time point are not known. Material for sequencing was PBMCs or a T cell subset sorted from them (not recorded which). The CDR3 spells CASSQDLNIQYF. The CDR3 coding sequence is TGCGCCAGCAGCCAAGATCTCAACATTCAGTACTTC.